This T cell receptor beta chain was found in a study of beta chain features in type 1 diabetes. Study conclusions and caveats: PCR might favor shorter templates, equally in patients and controls.

Sorting produced populations that all topped 95% purity. For this clone: The antigen remains unidentified.

The entirety of the isolated RNA underwent reverse transcription, so expressed TCRB transcripts were sequenced. Some clones are missing from TCRdb's copy, which holds only in-frame ones; the method was immunoSEQ multiplex PCR. This table has over 700,000 clones, roughly 16% appearing once. The sequenced sample was naive CD4+ T cells from blood. The sequence derives from a woman aged 18-29 years in good health.

In DNA form, the CDR3 reads TGTGCCAGCAGCGTAGTGGGCGCGCCTTCCTACAATGAGCAGTTCTTC. Its translation: CASSVVGAPSYNEQFF. The V call is TRBV9, the J call TRBJ2-1; D is unclear. The germline V and J ends were trimmed by 0 bases and 1 base, with 11 bases remaining between them. The CDR3 loop spans 16 amino acids. Germline V gene lookup returns CDR1 SGDLS and CDR2 YYNGEE.